This entry features one T cell receptor (beta chain) sequence. The assay was immunoSEQ multiplex PCR, and TCRdb's table has in-frame clones only and misses some. The sample consists of some 49,000 clones, 90% to 95% of them appearing once. These data originate in a study of T cells in tuberculosis. Stated time point: new active TB diagnosis, blood taken before or within 7 days of starting treatment. V gave up 4 bases and J gave up 0 bases, with 15 bases separating them. CDR1 is SGHAT and CDR2 is FQNNGV in the germline V gene. The CDR3 runs 17 residues. The V call is TRBV11-2, the J call TRBJ2-2, with D possibly TRBD2 on 5 matching bases. The sample consisted of PBMCs, taken at tuberculosis diagnosis. The receptor's source is an adult with tuberculosis. The CDR3 nucleotides are TGTGCCAGCAGCTCCTCCCGGGCACTAGCGAACACCGGGGAGCTGTTTTTT. It yields the protein CASSSSRALANTGELFF.